Included here is one T cell receptor (beta chain) sequence, with context. The antigen is not known. Samples each had at least 5 micrograms of total RNA extracted. Through a sample-barcoded 5' primer and a J-beta primer mix, a second PCR was run for about 6 to 12 cycles. One entry per CDR3 protein, called by TCRdb with MiXCR from the 5' RACE reads. The repertoire holds approximately 800,000 distinct CDR3 sequences, with about 45% as singletons. V shed 4 bases and J shed 0 bases, with 1 base lying between them. This CDR3 spans 11 amino acids. Per germline, CDR1 SGHRS and CDR2 YFSETQ. The sample comes from a study of blood T cells in healthy people across ages. Whole-study findings and limits: Versus aged donors, long-lived donors had higher diversity and more naive CD4+ cells.

This receptor was obtained from a man older than 75 in good health. The J gene is TRBJ1-1, the V gene TRBV5-1; no clear D. Sequenced input: blood. CDR3 residues: CASSLNTEAFF. The CDR3, as DNA: TGCGCCAGCAGCCTGAACACTGAAGCTTTCTTT.